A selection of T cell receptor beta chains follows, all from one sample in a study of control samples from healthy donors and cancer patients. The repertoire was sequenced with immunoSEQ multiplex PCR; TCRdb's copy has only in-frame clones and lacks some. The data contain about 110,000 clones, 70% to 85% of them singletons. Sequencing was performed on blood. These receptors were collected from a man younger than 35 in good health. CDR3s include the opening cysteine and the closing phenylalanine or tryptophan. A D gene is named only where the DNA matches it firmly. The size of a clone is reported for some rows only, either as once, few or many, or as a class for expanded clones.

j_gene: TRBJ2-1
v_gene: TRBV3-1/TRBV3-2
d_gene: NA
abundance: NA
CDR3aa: CASSPSGIRNEQFF
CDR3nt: TGTGCCAGCAGCCCGTCAGGGATCAGGAATGAGCAGTTCTTC

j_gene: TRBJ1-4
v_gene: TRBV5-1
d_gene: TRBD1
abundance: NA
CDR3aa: CAIQETGTGGAGEKLFF
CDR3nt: TGCGCCATCCAAGAGACCGGGACAGGGGGCGCGGGTGAAAAACTGTTTTTT

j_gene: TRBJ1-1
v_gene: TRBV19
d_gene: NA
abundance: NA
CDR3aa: CASSTSRGWDTEAFF
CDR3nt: TGTGCCAGTAGTACTAGCAGGGGCTGGGACACTGAAGCTTTCTTT

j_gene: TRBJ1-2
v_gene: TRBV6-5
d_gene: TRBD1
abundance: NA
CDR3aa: CASGYRTGGLGYTF
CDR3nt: TGTGCCAGCGGATACCGGACAGGGGGCCTTGGCTACACCTTC

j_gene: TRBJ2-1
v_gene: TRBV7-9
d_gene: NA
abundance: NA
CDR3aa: CASSSRTDEQFF
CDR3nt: TGTGCCAGCAGCTCTCGGACGGATGAGCAGTTCTTC

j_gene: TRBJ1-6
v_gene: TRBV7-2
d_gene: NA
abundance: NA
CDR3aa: CASSSGISTSPLHF
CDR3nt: TGTGCCAGCAGCTCGGGTATTAGCACTTCACCCCTCCACTTT

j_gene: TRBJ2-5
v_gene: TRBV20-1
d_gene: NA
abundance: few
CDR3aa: CSASHHREETQYF
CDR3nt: TGCAGTGCTAGTCACCACAGGGAAGAGACCCAGTACTTC

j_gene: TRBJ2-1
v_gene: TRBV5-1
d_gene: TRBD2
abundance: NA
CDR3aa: CASSLLAGVNEQFF
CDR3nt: TGCGCCAGCAGCTTGCTAGCGGGGGTCAATGAGCAGTTCTTC

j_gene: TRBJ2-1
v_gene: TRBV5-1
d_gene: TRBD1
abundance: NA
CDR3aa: CASSLVQGDYNEQFF
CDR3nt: TGCGCCAGCAGCTTGGTACAGGGGGACTACAATGAGCAGTTCTTC

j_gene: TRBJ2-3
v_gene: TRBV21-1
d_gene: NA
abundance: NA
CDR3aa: CASSEGTVPSTDTQYF
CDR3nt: TGTGCCAGCAGCGAAGGGACGGTACCTAGCACAGATACGCAGTATTTT

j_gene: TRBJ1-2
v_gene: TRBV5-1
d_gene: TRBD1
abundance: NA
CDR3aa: CASSLSTGDYGYTF
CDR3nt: TGCGCCAGCAGCCTTTCGACAGGGGACTATGGCTACACCTTC

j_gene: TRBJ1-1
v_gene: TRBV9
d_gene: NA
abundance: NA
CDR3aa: CASSVLDVTNTEAFF
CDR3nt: TGTGCCAGCAGCGTACTAGACGTGACGAACACTGAAGCTTTCTTT

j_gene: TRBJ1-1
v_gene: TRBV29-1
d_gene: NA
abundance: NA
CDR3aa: CSVGIREGAFF
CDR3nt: TGCAGCGTTGGAATTCGGGAGGGGGCTTTCTTT

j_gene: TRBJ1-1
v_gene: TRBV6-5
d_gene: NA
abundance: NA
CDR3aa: CASSIYMNTEAFF
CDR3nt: TGTGCCAGCAGTATTTATATGAACACTGAAGCTTTCTTT

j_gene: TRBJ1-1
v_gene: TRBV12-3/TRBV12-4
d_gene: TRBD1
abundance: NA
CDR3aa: CASQATGYTEAFF
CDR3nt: TGTGCCAGCCAAGCGACAGGGTACACTGAAGCTTTCTTT

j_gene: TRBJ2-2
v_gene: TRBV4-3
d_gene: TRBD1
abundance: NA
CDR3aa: CASSQEPGQGAELFF
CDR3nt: TGCGCCAGCAGCCAAGAGCCGGGACAGGGTGCGGAGCTGTTTTTT

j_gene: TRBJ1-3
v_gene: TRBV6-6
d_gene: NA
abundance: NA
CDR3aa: CASSYWVTSGNTIYF
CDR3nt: TGTGCCAGCAGTTACTGGGTGACCTCTGGAAACACCATATATTTT

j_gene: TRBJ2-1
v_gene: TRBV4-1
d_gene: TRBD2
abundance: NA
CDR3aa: CASSQVKFTSGSSYNEQFF
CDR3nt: TGCGCCAGCAGCCAAGTAAAGTTTACTAGCGGGAGCTCCTACAATGAGCAGTTCTTC

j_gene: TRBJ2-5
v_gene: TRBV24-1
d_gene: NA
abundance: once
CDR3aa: CATSDSGRTQETQYF
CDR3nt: TGTGCCACCAGTGATTCTGGGCGTACCCAAGAGACCCAGTACTTC

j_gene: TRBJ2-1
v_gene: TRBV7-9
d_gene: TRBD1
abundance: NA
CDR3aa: CASSSRQGNLNEQFF
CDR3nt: TGTGCCAGCAGCTCTAGACAGGGGAATCTCAATGAGCAGTTCTTC

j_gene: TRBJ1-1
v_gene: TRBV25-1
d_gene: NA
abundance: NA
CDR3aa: CASSGSINTEAFF
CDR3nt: TGTGCCAGCAGTGGCAGCATCAACACTGAAGCTTTCTTT

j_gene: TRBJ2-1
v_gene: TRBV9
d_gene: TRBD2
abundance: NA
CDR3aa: CASSFSSGGRGEQFF
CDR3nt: TGTGCCAGCAGCTTCTCTAGCGGGGGGCGAGGTGAGCAGTTCTTC

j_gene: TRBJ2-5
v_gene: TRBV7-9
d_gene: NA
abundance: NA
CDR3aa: CASSPQGFEETQYF
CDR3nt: TGTGCCAGCAGCCCTCAGGGTTTCGAAGAGACCCAGTACTTC

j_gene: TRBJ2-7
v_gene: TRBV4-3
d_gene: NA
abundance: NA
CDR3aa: CASNLPCSFSYEQYF
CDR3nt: TGCGCCAGCAACCTACCCTGCTCCTTCTCCTACGAGCAGTACTTC

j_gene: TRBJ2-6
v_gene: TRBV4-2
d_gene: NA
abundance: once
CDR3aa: CASSQDKDSGANVLTF
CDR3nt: TGTGCCAGCAGCCAAGATAAAGACTCTGGGGCCAACGTCCTGACTTTC

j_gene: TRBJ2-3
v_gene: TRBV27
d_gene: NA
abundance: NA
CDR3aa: CASSFQGLITDTQYF
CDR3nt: TGTGCCAGCAGTTTTCAGGGGCTAATTACAGATACGCAGTATTTT

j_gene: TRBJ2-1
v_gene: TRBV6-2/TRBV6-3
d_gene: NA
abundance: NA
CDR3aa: CASSSPLFHEQFF
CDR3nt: TGTGCCAGCAGTTCCCCCCTATTCCATGAGCAGTTCTTC

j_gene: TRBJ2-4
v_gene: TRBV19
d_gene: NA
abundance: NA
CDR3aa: CAGSLGGRRYF
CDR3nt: TGTGCCGGATCATTGGGGGGGCGCAGGTACTTC

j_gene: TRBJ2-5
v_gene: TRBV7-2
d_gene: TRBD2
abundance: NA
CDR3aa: CASSLSSGVQETQYF
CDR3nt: TGTGCCAGCAGCTTGAGTAGCGGGGTCCAAGAGACCCAGTACTTC

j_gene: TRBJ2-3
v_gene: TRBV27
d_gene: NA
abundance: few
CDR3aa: CASRQKGRDTQYF
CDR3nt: TGTGCCAGCAGACAGAAAGGAAGGGATACGCAGTATTTT

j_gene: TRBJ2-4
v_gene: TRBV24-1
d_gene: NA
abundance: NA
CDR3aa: CATSDQGWVQYF
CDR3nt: TGTGCCACCAGTGATCAGGGGTGGGTTCAGTACTTC